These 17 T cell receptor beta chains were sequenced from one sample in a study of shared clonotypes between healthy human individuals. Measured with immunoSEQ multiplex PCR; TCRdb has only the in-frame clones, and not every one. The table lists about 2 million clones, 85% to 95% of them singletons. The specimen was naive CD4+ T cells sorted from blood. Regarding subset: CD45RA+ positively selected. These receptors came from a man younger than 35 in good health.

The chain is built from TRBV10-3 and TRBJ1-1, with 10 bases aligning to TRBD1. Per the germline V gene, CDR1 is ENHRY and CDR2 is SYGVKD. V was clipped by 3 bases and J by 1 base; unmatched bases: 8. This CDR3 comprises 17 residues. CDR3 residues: CAISDFFRDRGNTEAFF. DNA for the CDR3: TGTGCCATCAGTGATTTCTTCCGGGACAGGGGGAACACTGAAGCTTTCTTT.

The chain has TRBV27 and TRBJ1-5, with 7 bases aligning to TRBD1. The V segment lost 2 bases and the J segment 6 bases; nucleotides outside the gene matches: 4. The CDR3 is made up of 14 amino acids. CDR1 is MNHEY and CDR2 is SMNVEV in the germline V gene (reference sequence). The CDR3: CASSLPDRPQPQHF. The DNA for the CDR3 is TGTGCCAGCAGTTTACCGGACAGGCCTCAGCCCCAGCATTTT.

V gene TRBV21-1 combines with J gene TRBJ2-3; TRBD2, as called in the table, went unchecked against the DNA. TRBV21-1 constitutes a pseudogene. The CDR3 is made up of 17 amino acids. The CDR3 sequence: CASGPIRLAGGTDTQYF. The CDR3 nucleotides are TGTGCCAGCGGTCCCATTCGACTAGCGGGGGGCACAGATACGCAGTATTTT.

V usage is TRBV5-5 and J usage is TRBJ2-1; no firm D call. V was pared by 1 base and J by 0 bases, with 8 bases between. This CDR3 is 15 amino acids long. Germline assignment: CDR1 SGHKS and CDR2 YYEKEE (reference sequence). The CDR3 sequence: CASSLFTSSYNEQFF. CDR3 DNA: TGTGCCAGCAGCTTGTTTACGAGCTCCTACAATGAGCAGTTCTTC.

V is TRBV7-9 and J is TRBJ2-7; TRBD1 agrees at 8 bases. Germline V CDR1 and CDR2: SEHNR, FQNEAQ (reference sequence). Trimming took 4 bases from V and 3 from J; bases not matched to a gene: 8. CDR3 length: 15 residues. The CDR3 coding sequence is TGTGCCAGCAGCTCCCCGGCCAGGGGGCTCTACGAGCAGTACTTC. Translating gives CASSSPARGLYEQYF.

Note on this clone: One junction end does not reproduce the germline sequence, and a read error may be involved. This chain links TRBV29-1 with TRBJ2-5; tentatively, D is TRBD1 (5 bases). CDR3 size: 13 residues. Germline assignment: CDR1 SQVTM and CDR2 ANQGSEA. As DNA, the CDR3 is TGCAGCGTTGAAGAGTTTTCAGGGCGAAAGCTGAACTTC. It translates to CSVEEFSGRKLNF. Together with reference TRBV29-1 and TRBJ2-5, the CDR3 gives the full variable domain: SAVISQKPSRDICQRGTSLTIQCQVDSQVTMMFWYRQQPGQSLTLIATANQGSEATYESGFVIDKFPISRPNLTFSTLTVSNMSPEDSSIYLCSVEEFSGRKLNFGPGTRLLVL.

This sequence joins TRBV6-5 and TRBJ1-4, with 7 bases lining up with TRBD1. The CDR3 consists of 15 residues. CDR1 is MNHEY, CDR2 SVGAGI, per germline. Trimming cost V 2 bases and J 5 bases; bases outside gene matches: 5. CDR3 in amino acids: CASSYRDSGNEKLFF. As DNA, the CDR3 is TGTGCCAGCAGTTACCGGGACAGTGGGAATGAAAAACTGTTTTTT.

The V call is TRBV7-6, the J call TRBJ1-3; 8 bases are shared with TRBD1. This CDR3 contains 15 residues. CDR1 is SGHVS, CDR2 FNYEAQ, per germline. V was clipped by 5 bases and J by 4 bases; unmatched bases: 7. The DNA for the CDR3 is TGTGCCAGCAGCCCACAGGGGGTACAGGGAAACACCATATATTTT. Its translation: CASSPQGVQGNTIYF.

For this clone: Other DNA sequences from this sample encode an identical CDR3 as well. DNA of the CDR3: TGTGCCAGCAGCTTAAGAGGGGGGACTGAAGCTTTCTTT. Protein product: CASSLRGGTEAFF. This chain uses TRBV7-8 with TRBJ1-1; TRBD1 is a possible D gene (6 bases). Germline CDR1 reads SGHVS; CDR2 reads FQNEAQ. V was trimmed by 2 bases and J by 5 bases, leaving 9 bases between them. The CDR3 sequence is 13 residues long. Based on the CDR3 plus reference TRBV7-8 and TRBJ1-1, the full variable domain is GAGVSQSPRYKVAKRGQDVALRCDPISGHVSLFWYQQALGQGPEFLTYFQNEAQLDKSGLPSDRFFAERPEGSVSTLKIQRTQQEDSAVYLCASSLRGGTEAFFGQGTRLTVV.

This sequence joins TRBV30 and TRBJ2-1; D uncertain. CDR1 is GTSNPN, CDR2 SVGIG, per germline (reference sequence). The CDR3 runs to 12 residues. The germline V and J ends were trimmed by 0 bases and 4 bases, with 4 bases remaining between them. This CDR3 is CAWSVQYNEQFF. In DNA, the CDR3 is TGTGCCTGGAGTGTACAGTACAATGAGCAGTTCTTC.

CDR3 loop: CASSELATIYEQYF. CDR3 sequence (DNA): TGCGCCAGCAGCGAACTAGCGACGATCTACGAGCAGTACTTC. The rearrangement joins TRBV5-1 to TRBJ2-7, with 7 nucleotides matching TRBD2. CDR1 is SGHRS, CDR2 YFSETQ, per germline. The V gene end was trimmed by 4 bases and the J gene end by 3 bases; junction bases not matched to a gene: 7. This CDR3 is 14 amino acids long.

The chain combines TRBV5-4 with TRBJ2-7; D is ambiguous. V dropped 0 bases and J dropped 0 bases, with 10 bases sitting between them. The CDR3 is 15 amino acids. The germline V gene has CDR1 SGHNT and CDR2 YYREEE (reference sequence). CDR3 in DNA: TGTGCCAGCAGCTTGGGGTCGGAGAGCTCCTACGAGCAGTACTTC. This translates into CASSLGSESSYEQYF. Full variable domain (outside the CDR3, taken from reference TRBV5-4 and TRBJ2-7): ETGVTQSPTHLIKTRGQQVTLRCSSQSGHNTVSWYQQALGQGPQFIFQYYREEENGRGNFPPRFSGLQFPNYSSELNVNALELDDSALYLCASSLGSESSYEQYFGPGTRLTVT.

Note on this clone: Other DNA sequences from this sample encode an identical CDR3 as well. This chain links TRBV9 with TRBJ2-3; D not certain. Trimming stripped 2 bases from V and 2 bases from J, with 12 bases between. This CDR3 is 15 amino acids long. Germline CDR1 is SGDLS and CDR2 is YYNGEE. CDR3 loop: CASSVTPTPTDTQYF. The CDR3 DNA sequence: TGTGCCAGCAGCGTGACACCGACACCCACAGATACGCAGTATTTT.

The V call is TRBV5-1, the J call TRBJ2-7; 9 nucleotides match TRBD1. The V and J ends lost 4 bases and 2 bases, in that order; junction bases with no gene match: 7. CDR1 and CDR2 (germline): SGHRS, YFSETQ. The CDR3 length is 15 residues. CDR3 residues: CASSIGTGYTYEQYF. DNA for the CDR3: TGCGCCAGCAGCATTGGGACAGGGTATACCTACGAGCAGTACTTC.

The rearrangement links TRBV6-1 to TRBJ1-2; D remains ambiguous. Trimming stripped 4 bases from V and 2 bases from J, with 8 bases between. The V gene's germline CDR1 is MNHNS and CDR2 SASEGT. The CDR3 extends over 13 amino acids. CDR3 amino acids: CASSAGPNYGYTF. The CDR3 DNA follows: TGTGCCAGCAGTGCAGGCCCAAACTATGGCTACACCTTC.

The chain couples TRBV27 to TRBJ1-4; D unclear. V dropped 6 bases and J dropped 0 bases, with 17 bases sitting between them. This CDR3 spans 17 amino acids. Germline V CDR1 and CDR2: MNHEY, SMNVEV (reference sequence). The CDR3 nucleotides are TGTGCCAGCAGCCCTTGGGGATTTGCGACAACTAATGAAAAACTGTTTTTT. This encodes CASSPWGFATTNEKLFF.

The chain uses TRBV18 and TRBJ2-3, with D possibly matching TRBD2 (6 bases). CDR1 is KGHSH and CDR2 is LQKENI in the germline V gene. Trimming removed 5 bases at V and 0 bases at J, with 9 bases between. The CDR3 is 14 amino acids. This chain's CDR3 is CASSFGTSTDTQYF. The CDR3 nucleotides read TGTGCCAGCTCATTCGGGACTAGCACAGATACGCAGTATTTT.